Listed below are T cell receptor beta chains from one sample, sequenced in a study of T cells in tuberculosis. Here immunoSEQ multiplex PCR was the method, and the copy in TCRdb shows in-frame clones only, minus some. This table has about 20,000 clones, more than 80% appearing once. The sequenced sample was PBMCs. The receptors were gathered from a donor aged 10-35 years with latent tuberculosis or without tuberculosis infection. Both conserved end residues are part of each CDR3. A D gene is named only where the DNA matches it firmly. Clone size appears in some rows only: once, few, many, or a class for an expanded clone.

CDR3	DNA	J	size	V	D
CASSLFKGPGEQYF	TGTGCCAGCAGCCTCTTTAAGGGGCCTGGGGAGCAGTACTTC	TRBJ2-7	.	TRBV6-5	.
CASSLDRGSYEQYF	TGTGCCAGTAGCTTGGACAGGGGATCCTACGAGCAGTACTTC	TRBJ2-7	.	TRBV5-4	TRBD1
CASSLDRLATNQETQYF	TGTGCCAGCAGCTTAGATCGCCTAGCGACGAACCAAGAGACCCAGTACTTC	TRBJ2-5	once	TRBV11-2	.
CASSFSPGSTDTQYF	TGTGCCAGCAGCTTTAGTCCGGGGAGCACAGATACGCAGTATTTT	TRBJ2-3	.	TRBV7-2	.
CASSYQGISGANVLTF	TGTGCCAGCAGTTACCAGGGTATCTCTGGGGCCAACGTCCTGACTTTC	TRBJ2-6	.	TRBV6-5	.
CTSSPGQFLF	TGCACCAGCAGCCCGGGACAGTTCCTTTTC	TRBJ1-2	once	TRBV1	.
CASSPRVTGGTEAFF	TGTGCCAGTAGTCCCAGGGTCACCGGGGGCACTGAAGCTTTCTTT	TRBJ1-1	.	TRBV19	.
CASSLLGATNEKLFF	TGTGCCAGCAGCCTCTTAGGGGCAACTAATGAAAAACTGTTTTTT	TRBJ1-4	.	TRBV5-5	.
CAWSGQGNTEAFF	TGTGCCTGGAGCGGACAGGGGAACACTGAAGCTTTCTTT	TRBJ1-1	.	TRBV30	TRBD1
CASSPGGYGYTEAFF	TGTGCCAGCAGTCCCGGGGGTTACGGATACACTGAAGCTTTCTTT	TRBJ1-1	once	TRBV7-2	.
CASSKSGTSGTDTQYF	TGTGCCAGCAGCAAATCCGGGACTAGCGGCACAGATACGCAGTATTTT	TRBJ2-3	.	TRBV21-1	.
CASSTPLAGAGEQFF	TGTGCCAGCAGCACGCCTCTAGCGGGGGCAGGCGAGCAGTTCTTC	TRBJ2-1	.	TRBV9	TRBD2
CASSLGQSSGNTIYF	TGCGCCAGCAGCTTGGGACAGAGCTCTGGAAACACCATATATTTT	TRBJ1-3	.	TRBV5-1	.
CASREFRAGTSTDTQYF	TGTGCCAGCAGGGAATTCCGGGCGGGAACTAGCACAGATACGCAGTATTTT	TRBJ2-3	.	TRBV11-2	.
CASSRGLRGNEQFF	TGTGCCAGCAGCCGGGGCCTTCGGGGGAATGAGCAGTTCTTC	TRBJ2-1	.	TRBV11-2	.
CASSENLSYEQYF	TGTGCCAGCAGTGAAAACCTATCCTACGAGCAGTACTTC	TRBJ2-7	.	TRBV25-1	.
CASSPAGRRGSGETQYF	TGTGCCAGCAGTCCGGCCGGGAGGCGGGGGTCCGGGGAGACCCAGTACTTC	TRBJ2-5	.	TRBV28	TRBD2
CASRQGNSGNTIYF	TGTGCCAGCCGACAGGGCAACTCTGGAAACACCATATATTTT	TRBJ1-3	.	TRBV19	TRBD1
CASSPRDRGGGYTF	TGTGCCAGCAGCCCCCGGGACAGGGGCGGCGGCTACACCTTC	TRBJ1-2	.	TRBV4-2	TRBD1
CSVWGAGETQYF	TGCAGCGTTTGGGGCGCAGGGGAGACCCAGTACTTC	TRBJ2-5	few	TRBV29-1	.
CASSTQERVDYGYTF	TGTGCCAGCAGCACACAGGAAAGGGTGGACTATGGCTACACCTTC	TRBJ1-2	.	TRBV6-1	.
CASSLGTGEGYGYTF	TGCGCCAGCAGCTTAGGGACAGGGGAGGGCTATGGCTACACCTTC	TRBJ1-2	medium-sized	TRBV5-1	TRBD1
CASSLEGRNYNEQFF	TGTGCCAGCAGCTTAGAGGGGAGGAACTACAATGAGCAGTTCTTC	TRBJ2-1	.	TRBV11-1	.
CASSLVGDGYTF	TGCGCCAGCAGCTTGGTCGGGGATGGCTACACCTTC	TRBJ1-2	few	TRBV5-1	.
CASSYMGGIGTGELFF	TGTGCCAGCAGTTACATGGGAGGGATTGGGACCGGGGAGCTGTTTTTT	TRBJ2-2	.	TRBV6-6	TRBD2
CASSQVPILGPRQYF	TGCGCCAGCAGCCAAGTTCCGATACTTGGGCCGAGGCAGTACTTC	TRBJ2-7	.	TRBV4-1	.
CASSYQGTLNTEAFF	TGCGCCAGCAGCTATCAGGGGACCTTGAACACTGAAGCTTTCTTT	TRBJ1-1	.	TRBV5-1	.
CASNLQGSTEAFF	TGTGCCAGCAACCTTCAGGGCTCGACTGAAGCTTTCTTT	TRBJ1-1	.	TRBV6-1	.
CASSSTGGYGYTF	TGTGCCAGCAGCTCGACGGGGGGTTATGGCTACACCTTC	TRBJ1-2	.	TRBV7-3	.
CSVWGLEQFF	TGCAGCGTTTGGGGGCTTGAGCAGTTCTTC	TRBJ2-1	.	TRBV29-1	.
CASSDTGGREQYF	TGTGCCAGCAGTGACACAGGGGGTAGGGAGCAGTACTTC	TRBJ2-7	.	TRBV25-1	TRBD1
CASSTQEQGYEQYF	TGCGCCAGCAGTACCCAAGAACAGGGGTACGAGCAGTACTTC	TRBJ2-7	.	TRBV4-1	TRBD1
CASSMRVKNSPLHF	TGTGCCAGTAGTATGAGGGTTAAGAATTCACCCCTCCACTTT	TRBJ1-6	.	TRBV19	.
CASSQDRRGTNEKLFF	TGCGCCAGCAGCCAAGATCGTCGGGGAACTAATGAAAAACTGTTTTTT	TRBJ1-4	.	TRBV4-3	.
CASRRGDSTQEEKLFF	TGTGCCAGTCGACGAGGGGACTCCACCCAAGAAGAAAAACTGTTTTTT	TRBJ1-4	once	TRBV19	.
CASSYSADYNEQFF	TGTGCCAGCAGTTACTCGGCCGATTACAATGAGCAGTTCTTC	TRBJ2-1	.	TRBV6-5	.
CASSLGQGAEKLFF	TGTGCCAGCAGCTTGGGACAGGGGGCTGAAAAACTGTTTTTT	TRBJ1-4	few	TRBV11-3	TRBD1
CASIPSVGETQYF	TGTGCCAGCATCCCCTCGGTCGGGGAGACCCAGTACTTC	TRBJ2-5	.	TRBV6-5	.
CAWSRGDEKLFF	TGTGCCTGGAGTAGAGGTGATGAAAAACTGTTTTTT	TRBJ1-4	.	TRBV30	.
CASSIVEAGGRSEQFF	TGTGCCAGTAGTATAGTGGAAGCGGGGGGGCGGAGTGAGCAGTTCTTC	TRBJ2-1	.	TRBV19	TRBD2
CASSVAASQVNIQYF	TGTGCCAGCAGCGTAGCGGCTTCGCAGGTGAACATTCAGTACTTC	TRBJ2-4	.	TRBV9	.
CASSDRGPKRTAFF	TGTGCCAGCAGTGACAGGGGGCCTAAGAGGACGGCTTTCTTT	TRBJ1-1	.	TRBV2	TRBD1
CASSPGTESNQPQHF	TGTGCCAGCAGCCCCGGGACAGAGAGCAATCAGCCCCAGCATTTT	TRBJ1-5	.	TRBV9	TRBD1
CASSFSYNEQFF	TGCGCCAGCAGTTTCTCTTACAATGAGCAGTTCTTC	TRBJ2-1	.	TRBV10-2	.
CSVTLGLAGPRSYEQYF	TGCAGCGTCACCTTAGGACTAGCGGGCCCCAGATCCTACGAGCAGTACTTC	TRBJ2-7	.	TRBV29-1	TRBD2
CASEGGEGQPQHF	TGTGCCAGCGAGGGGGGGGAGGGTCAGCCCCAGCATTTT	TRBJ1-5	.	TRBV2	.
CASSWTGPYNYGYTF	TGTGCCAGCAGTTGGACAGGCCCCTATAACTATGGCTACACCTTC	TRBJ1-2	.	TRBV6-6	TRBD1
CASLRGEFGGTEAFF	TGTGCCAGCCTCCGTGGGGAGTTCGGTGGCACTGAAGCTTTCTTT	TRBJ1-1	.	TRBV2	.
CASSLRDITDTQYF	TGTGCCAGCAGCTTACGGGACATCACAGATACGCAGTATTTT	TRBJ2-3	.	TRBV7-3	.
CASSFRAGGEGGYTF	TGCGCCAGCAGCTTTCGAGCAGGGGGCGAGGGCGGCTACACCTTC	TRBJ1-2	.	TRBV5-1	TRBD1
CASKATLDEAFF	TGCGCCAGCAAGGCTACACTAGACGAAGCTTTCTTT	TRBJ1-1	few	TRBV5-1	.
CASSMGQFEQFF	TGTGCCAGTAGTATGGGACAGTTCGAGCAGTTCTTC	TRBJ2-1	.	TRBV19	TRBD1